The source of this T cell receptor beta chain is a study of CD8+ T cells in alopecia areata. Deletions cut 2 bases from V and 1 base from J, with 3 bases between. The CDR3 covers 14 residues. Germline CDR1 and CDR2: SGHTA and FQGTGA. Sequencing used cDNA as its template, made by extracting RNA and reverse transcribing it. Libraries were prepared by immunoSEQ multiplex PCR; TCRdb keeps only in-frame clonotypes and omits some of them. The table includes some 120,000 clones, 60% to 65% detected once. This clone turned up a few times. Treatment specified: oral pan-JAK inhibitor, 5-10 mg twice daily. The receptor was derived from a human donor with alopecia areata. This chain uses TRBV7-3 with TRBJ2-6; D is unclear. The input for sequencing was CD4+ T cells sorted from blood, taken at week 4, from a patient treated with tofacitinib. The CDR3 nucleotides read TGTGCCAGCAGCTTAGCGTCTGGGGCCAACGTCCTGACTTTC. Translation: CASSLASGANVLTF.